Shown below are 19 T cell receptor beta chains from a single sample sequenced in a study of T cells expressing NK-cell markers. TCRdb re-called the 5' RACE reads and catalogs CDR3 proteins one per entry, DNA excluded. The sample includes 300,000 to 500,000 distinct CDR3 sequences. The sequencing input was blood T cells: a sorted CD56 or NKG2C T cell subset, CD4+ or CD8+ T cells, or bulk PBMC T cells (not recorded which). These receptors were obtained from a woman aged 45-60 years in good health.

This CDR3 reads CASSPREGRVAEQYF. V usage is TRBV5-5 and J usage is TRBJ2-7; the TCRdb call, TRBD2, lacks DNA for checking. This CDR3 region has 15 residues. Germline V gives CDR1 SGHKS, CDR2 YYEKEE (reference sequence).

The CDR3 region is CATSVGTIYNEQFF. This chain links TRBV15 with TRBJ2-1; TCRdb indicates TRBD1, and absent DNA this call remains unverified. The germline CDR1 and CDR2 sequences are LNHNV and YYDKDF (reference sequence). The CDR3 totals 14 residues.

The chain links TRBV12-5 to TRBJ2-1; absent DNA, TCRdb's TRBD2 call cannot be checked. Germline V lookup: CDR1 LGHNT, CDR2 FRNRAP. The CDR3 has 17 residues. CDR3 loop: CASGLVLGSGSNNEQFF. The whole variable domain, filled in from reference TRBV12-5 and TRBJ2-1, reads DARVTQTPRHKVTEMGQEVTMRCQPILGHNTVFWYRQTMMQGLELLAYFRNRAPLDDSGMPKDRFSAEMPDATLATLKIQPSEPRDSAVYFCASGLVLGSGSNNEQFFGPGTRLTVL.

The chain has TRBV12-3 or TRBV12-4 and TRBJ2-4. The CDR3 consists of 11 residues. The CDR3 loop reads CASSFKNIQYF.

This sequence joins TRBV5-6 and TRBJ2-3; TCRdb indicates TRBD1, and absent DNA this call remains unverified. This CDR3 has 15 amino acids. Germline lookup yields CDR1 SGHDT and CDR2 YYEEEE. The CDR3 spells CASSHTGTGGDTQYF.

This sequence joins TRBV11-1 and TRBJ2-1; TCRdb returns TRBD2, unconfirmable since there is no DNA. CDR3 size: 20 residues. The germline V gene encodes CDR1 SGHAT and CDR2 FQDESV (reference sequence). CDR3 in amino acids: CASSLGTGLAGGPSYNEQFF.

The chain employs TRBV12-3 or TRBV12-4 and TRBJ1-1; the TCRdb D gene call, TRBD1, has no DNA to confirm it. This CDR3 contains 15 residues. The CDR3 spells CASRPPGGGNTEAFF.

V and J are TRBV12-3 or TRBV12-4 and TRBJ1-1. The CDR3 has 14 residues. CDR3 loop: CASTAQILNTEAFF.

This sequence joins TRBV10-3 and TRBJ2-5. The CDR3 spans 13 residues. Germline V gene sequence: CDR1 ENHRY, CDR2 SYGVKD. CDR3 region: CAISKGEGETQYF.

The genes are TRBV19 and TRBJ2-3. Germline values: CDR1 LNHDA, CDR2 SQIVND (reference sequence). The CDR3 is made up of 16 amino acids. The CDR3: CASSIGGSTTSDTQYF.

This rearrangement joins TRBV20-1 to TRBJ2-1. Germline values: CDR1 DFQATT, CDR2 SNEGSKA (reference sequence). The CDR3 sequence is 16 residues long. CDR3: CSARKGDQESYNEQFF.

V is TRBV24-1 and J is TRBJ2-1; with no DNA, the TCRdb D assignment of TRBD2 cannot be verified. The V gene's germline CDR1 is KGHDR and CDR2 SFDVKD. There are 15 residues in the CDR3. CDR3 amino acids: CATSTPRTSYNEQFF.

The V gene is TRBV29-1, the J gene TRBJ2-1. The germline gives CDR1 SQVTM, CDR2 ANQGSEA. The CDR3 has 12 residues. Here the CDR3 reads CSVGGTPNEQFF.

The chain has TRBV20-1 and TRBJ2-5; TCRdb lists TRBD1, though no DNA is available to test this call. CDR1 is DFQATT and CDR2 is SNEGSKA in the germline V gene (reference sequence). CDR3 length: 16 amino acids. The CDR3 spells CSARDPNRVPKETQYF.

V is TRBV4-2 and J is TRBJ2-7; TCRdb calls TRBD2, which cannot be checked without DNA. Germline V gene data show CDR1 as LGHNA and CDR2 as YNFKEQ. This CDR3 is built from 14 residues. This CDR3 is CASGASGRPGEQYF.

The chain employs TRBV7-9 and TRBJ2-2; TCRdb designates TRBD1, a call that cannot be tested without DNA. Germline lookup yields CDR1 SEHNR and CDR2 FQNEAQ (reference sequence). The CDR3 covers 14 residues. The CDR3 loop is CASSSNRESGELFF.

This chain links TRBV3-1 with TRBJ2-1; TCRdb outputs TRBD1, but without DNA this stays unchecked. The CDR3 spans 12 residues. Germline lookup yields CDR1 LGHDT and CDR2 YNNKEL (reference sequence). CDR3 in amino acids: CASSQPGTSQFF.

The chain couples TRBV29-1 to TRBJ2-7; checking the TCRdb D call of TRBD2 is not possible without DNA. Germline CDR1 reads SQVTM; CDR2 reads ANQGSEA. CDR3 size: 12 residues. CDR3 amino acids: CSAISGIGEQYF.

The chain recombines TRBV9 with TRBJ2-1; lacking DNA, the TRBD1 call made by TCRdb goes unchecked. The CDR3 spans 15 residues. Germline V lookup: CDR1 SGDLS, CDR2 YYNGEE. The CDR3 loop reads CASSVDRGLPEEQFF.